The clone carrying this T cell receptor (beta chain) occurred a few times. Its antigen is currently unknown. From germline, CDR1 is SGHVS and CDR2 FNYEAQ. This CDR3 is built from 16 residues. With 5 bases removed from V and 0 bases from J, the gap between germline ends came to 14 bases. TCRdb reanalysed the 5' RACE reads using MiXCR and keeps one entry per CDR3 protein. The sample records hundreds of thousands of distinct CDR3 sequences, about a fifth being singletons. The sample is drawn from a study of T cells after yellow fever vaccination. Study conclusions and caveats: Only a minor proportion of clonotypes was detected across both CD4 and CD8 compartments. Primary-vaccination clones mostly resurfaced post-booster (approximately 96% CD4, approximately 89% CD8).

J is TRBJ2-1 and V is TRBV7-6; no clear D gene. The starting material was PBMCs, obtained roughly 20 days after the first yellow fever vaccination. This clonotype originated in a man younger than 30 who received the YFV17D yellow fever vaccine. The DNA of the CDR3 is TGTGCCAGCAGCCCTCGGGCCGTGAGCTCCTACAATGAGCAGTTCTTC. Translating gives CASSPRAVSSYNEQFF.